The sequence of this T cell receptor (delta chain) was determined in a study of γδ T cells in repeated Plasmodium falciparum infection. TCRdb fed the multiplex PCR reads into CATT to redo clone calling. This sample carries some 50,000 delta-chain clones, roughly 1.6% of them seen once, and the ten largest clones take about 9.1%. This clone appeared a few times. This sequence is one base from a far larger clone and is likely a read error. Other DNA sequences in this specimen translate into the identical CDR3. Sequenced sample: gamma-delta T cells from blood. The TCR originated in a pool of human donors (malaria-infected and uninfected, not separated).

Here the CDR3 DNA reads TGTGCTCTTGGGGTAAGACTCCCCGGACGTACTGGGGGATACCTACACAAGCTCATCTTT. Protein product: CALGVRLPGRTGGYLHKLIF. The V and J genes are TRDV1 and TRDJ1; 12 nucleotides align to TRDD3. Losses at the gene ends were 4 bases for V and 11 bases for J; bases not matched to a gene: 26. Germline V gene lookup returns CDR1 TSWWSYY and CDR2 QGS. This CDR3 is built from 20 residues.